This TCR beta chain was documented in a study of blood T cells in healthy people across ages. Overall study: Every two T cells gave about one barcoded beta molecule via template switching.

Losses at the gene ends were 7 bases for V and 5 bases for J; bases not matched to a gene: 10. Germline V gene data show CDR1 as SGHAT and CDR2 as FQDESV (reference sequence). CDR3 length: 15 residues. It was with a sample-barcoded 5' primer and a J-beta primer mix that a second PCR of roughly 6 to 11 cycles was run. Each CDR3 protein is one row after TCRdb ran MiXCR on the 5' RACE reads. The data contain 800,000 or so distinct CDR3 sequences, approximately 67% of them singletons. A note on this clonotype: What it binds is not known.

Study-level results: In these data, TCR beta diversity tracked strongly with naive T cell percentage. Among long-lived donors, naive CD4+ cells were more numerous and diversity higher than in aged donors. Per million T cells, TCR beta diversity dropped about linearly as age rose.

The chain uses TRBV11-1 and TRBJ2-2, with 7 bases lining up with TRBD2. Sequencing was performed on blood. The sequence was obtained from a man aged 25-45 years in good health. For the CDR3, the DNA is TGTGCCAGCACCGACACGCGGGGGTATACCGGGGAGCTGTTTTTT. Translated, it gives CASTDTRGYTGELFF.